This is a list of T cell receptor beta chains from one sample in a study of shared clonotypes between healthy human individuals. Sequenced by immunoSEQ multiplex PCR; TCRdb stores in-frame clones only, minus some. The data hold hundreds of thousands of clones, with around 79% observed a single time. The material sequenced was PBMCs. Receptors were obtained from a woman aged 40 to 50 in good health. Some clones in this sample may be carry-over from other donors' samples. CDR3s include the opening cysteine and the closing phenylalanine or tryptophan. A D gene is named only where the DNA matches it firmly. Expanded clones get a size class; other rows say once, few or many, or leave the size out.

clone size	J gene	V gene	D gene	CDR3 DNA	CDR3 protein
-	TRBJ2-7	TRBV7-2	-	TGTGCCAGCAGCTTAGGTGGCGGGGCTGCCTACGAGCAGTACTTC	CASSLGGGAAYEQYF
once	TRBJ2-2	TRBV7-2	TRBD2	TGTGCCAGCAGCTCCGAACTAGCGGGGTTGAACACCGGGGAGCTGTTTTTT	CASSSELAGLNTGELFF
-	TRBJ2-7	TRBV30	TRBD1	TGTGCCGGGGCTGGGACAGGGTTGGAGCAGTACTTC	CAGAGTGLEQYF
-	TRBJ2-2	TRBV7-8	-	TGTGCCAGCAGCTTGGGTGGCGGGGCGAACACCGGGGAGCTGTTTTTT	CASSLGGGANTGELFF
-	TRBJ2-7	TRBV11-2	-	TGTGCCAGCAGCTTAGGCCAGTCCTACGAGCAGTACTTC	CASSLGQSYEQYF
-	TRBJ2-1	TRBV11-3	-	TGTGCCAGCAGCTTGGGGTTAGGGGGTCACAATGAGCAGTTCTTC	CASSLGLGGHNEQFF
-	TRBJ2-1	TRBV6-5	TRBD2	TGTGCCAGCGGAAGACCGGGACTAGCGGGGGAGGGGCAGTTCTTC	CASGRPGLAGEGQFF
-	TRBJ1-1	TRBV2	-	TGTGCCAGCAGTGTCAGGGCCCCCACTGAAGCTTTCTTT	CASSVRAPTEAFF
-	TRBJ2-1	TRBV4-2	-	TGTGCCAGCAGCCAAGATGTGGGGGGAAGACCCAATGAGCAGTTCTTC	CASSQDVGGRPNEQFF
-	TRBJ2-5	TRBV5-1	-	TGCGCCAGCAGCTGGGGCGGGCGGGAGACCCAGTACTTC	CASSWGGRETQYF
-	TRBJ1-4	TRBV7-8	TRBD1	TGTGCCAGCAGCTTAGCCGGACAGGGGGGAAAACTGTTTTTT	CASSLAGQGGKLFF
-	TRBJ2-7	TRBV4-1	-	TGCGCCAGCAGCACATACGTGGCGGGACTCTCCGAGAGGCGGTACTTC	CASSTYVAGLSERRYF
-	TRBJ1-4	TRBV28	-	TGTGCCAGCAGTTCCCCGGGACGGGTTAATGAAAAACTGTTTTTT	CASSSPGRVNEKLFF
-	TRBJ2-7	TRBV25-1	-	TGTGCCAGCAGTGAATATAGAGGGCATACCTACGAGCAGTACTTC	CASSEYRGHTYEQYF
-	TRBJ1-1	TRBV7-9	-	TGTGCCAGCAGCTTGGCAAGGAACACTGAAGCTTTCTTT	CASSLARNTEAFF
-	TRBJ2-7	TRBV28	TRBD1	TGTGCCAGCAAACGCGACAGGGGCTTGGACGAGCAGTACTTC	CASKRDRGLDEQYF
-	TRBJ2-1	TRBV4-1	-	TGCGCCAGCAGCCAAGATGTCCGGCAGGGGAATGAGCAGTTCTTC	CASSQDVRQGNEQFF
-	TRBJ2-7	TRBV11-3	-	TGTGCCAGCAGCTTAGATTCCGGTTACTCCTACGAGCAGTACTTC	CASSLDSGYSYEQYF
-	TRBJ2-1	TRBV2	-	TGTGCCAGCAGTGAAGCGCTTCAGGCGCAGTTCTTC	CASSEALQAQFF
-	TRBJ2-3	TRBV30	-	TGTGCCTGGAGGCCAGGGGCAAGCACAGATACGCAGTATTTT	CAWRPGASTDTQYF
few	TRBJ2-5	TRBV4-1	TRBD1	TGCGCCAGCAGAAGGACAGGGTCGAAAGAGACCCAGTACTTC	CASRRTGSKETQYF
-	TRBJ2-7	TRBV7-9	-	TGTGCCAGCAGCTTATACCCCGCCCCAGGGTCCTACGAGCAGTACTTC	CASSLYPAPGSYEQYF
-	TRBJ2-7	TRBV27	-	TGTGCCAGCAGTCGCGGGCGGGAGCAGTACTTC	CASSRGREQYF
-	TRBJ2-3	TRBV19	-	TGTGCCAGTAGTATACGAGGGGCTGGCGGCACAGATACGCAGTATTTT	CASSIRGAGGTDTQYF
-	TRBJ2-3	TRBV11-3	-	TGTGCCAGCAGCCCCGGGACGACTGGATCGACAGATACGCAGTATTTT	CASSPGTTGSTDTQYF
-	TRBJ2-1	TRBV2	TRBD1	TGTGCCAGCAGTGAAATTTGGACAGGGGGGAGTGAGCAGTTCTTC	CASSEIWTGGSEQFF
-	TRBJ1-1	TRBV27	-	TGTGCCAGCAGTGCTCAGGGGACCCATTCTGAAGCTTTCTTT	CASSAQGTHSEAFF
-	TRBJ1-3	TRBV7-6	TRBD1	TGTGCCAGCAGCTTAGCTGTCAGGGGGACCGGAAACACCATATATTTT	CASSLAVRGTGNTIYF
-	TRBJ1-1	TRBV28	-	TGTGCCAGCACCAGTCCATACGTGGAAGCTTTCTTT	CASTSPYVEAFF
-	TRBJ2-2	TRBV4-3	TRBD2	TGCGCCAGCAGCCAAGATGATTGGCGGGAGGTTGGCGGGGAGCTGTTTTTT	CASSQDDWREVGGELFF
-	TRBJ1-5	TRBV2	-	TGTGCCAGCAGCACCCTATCGGGTAGTCAGCCCCAGCATTTT	CASSTLSGSQPQHF
-	TRBJ2-2	TRBV4-2	TRBD2	TGTGCCAGCAGCCAAAGGGGGGCTAGCGGGATTACCGGGGAGCTGTTTTTT	CASSQRGASGITGELFF
-	TRBJ2-5	TRBV5-4	-	TGTGCCAGTACGGACCCTTGGGGGGAGACCCAGTACTTC	CASTDPWGETQYF
-	TRBJ1-2	TRBV7-8	-	TGTGCCAGCAGCTTTTGGGATAGAAATGGCTACACCTTC	CASSFWDRNGYTF
-	TRBJ2-7	TRBV4-2	-	TGTGCCAGCAGCCAAGATAGGGGGAGGCTAGGCGAGCAGTACTTC	CASSQDRGRLGEQYF
once	TRBJ2-3	TRBV27	-	TGTGCCAGCAGTTCAGGGTACACAGATACGCAGTATTTT	CASSSGYTDTQYF
-	TRBJ2-7	TRBV21-1	-	TGTGCCAGCAGCTCCCAAGCGGCCCCGACAGAAGAGGAGCAGTACTTC	CASSSQAAPTEEEQYF
-	TRBJ2-7	TRBV7-2	TRBD2	TGTGCCAGCAGCTTAAATGGCGGGAGGGGGTACGAGCAGTACTTC	CASSLNGGRGYEQYF
-	TRBJ2-3	TRBV7-9	-	TGTGCCAGCAGCTTAACCCTCCAGATCACAGATACGCAGTATTTT	CASSLTLQITDTQYF